This paragraph covers one TCR beta chain sequence. Its antigen target is currently unknown. One junction end does not reproduce the germline sequence, and a read error may be involved. The meaning of the sample's treatment or condition label: in vitro stimulation with specific CMV peptide epitopes to enrich CMV-specific T cells. This sample stems from a study of T cell repertoires in cytomegalovirus infection (dated by TCRdb to 2018 to 2020). Looking at the study overall: Recently identified HLA-C-restricted CMV epitopes, whose presentation resists viral immunomodulation, were targeted by peptide stimulations together with well-studied HLA-B-restricted epitopes. Donor HLA type was relevant to the analysis, because carriage of CMV infection together with the matching HLA type was indicated by public TCR beta signatures. Study-wide conclusions, independent of this receptor: The ex vivo response was dominated by HLA-C-restricted CMV-specific TCR beta clonotypes, which also provided the single most frequent clonotype in two of eight donors. Carriers of CMV infection plus the relevant HLA type were discriminated by the cumulative frequency of public TCR beta family members in the study cohort and in an independent 352-donor cohort.

Spanning cysteine to phenylalanine, the CDR3 consists of 13 amino acids. Of the read, only the CDR3 DNA is kept; its 39 bases are in frame from base 1. The instrument was an Illumina HiSeq 1500. TCRdb reworked the public reads: Q25 trimming with fastp, MiXCR clone assembly, productive beta chains retained. Every distinct CDR3 protein forms one entry, paired with its most common genes and DNA. The sample contains nearly 700,000 distinct CDR3 sequences, 30% to 40% of them found a single time. The top ten clonotypes cover 15% to 20% of the sample. This specimen consisted of cultured PBMCs, obtained from culture after CMV antigen stimulation. The chain was built from TRBV12-3 or TRBV12-4 and TRBJ1-3; matching of 5 bases hints at TRBD1 as the D gene. This TCR was recovered from a human donor in good health (CMV status not recorded). Some clones in this sample may be carry-over from other donors' samples. The CDR3 region has the sequence CATTTSTANTIYF. The nucleotides read TGTGCCACCACGACCTCGACAGCAAACACTATATATTTT.